A selection of T cell receptor beta chains follows, all from one sample in a study of blood T cell repertoires in COVID-19. Assay used: immunoSEQ multiplex PCR; TCRdb lists only in-frame clones, some missing. Among fewer than 250,000 clones listed, about 82% were seen once. The sequencing sample was made of peripheral blood. The receptor source for this set is a woman between 55 and 75 years old with active or convalescent COVID-19. Each CDR3 is given with its conserved first and last residue. The D gene is left open where the match is weak. The listing skips clone size in some rows; elsewhere it reads once, few, many or a size class.

d_gene	j_gene	v_gene	abundance	CDR3nt	CDR3aa
TRBD1	TRBJ1-1	TRBV7-9	once	TGTGCCAGCAGCAGAGACCCCGGACAGGTCATCACTGAAGCTTTCTTT	CASSRDPGQVITEAFF
TRBD2	TRBJ2-7	TRBV20-1	-	TGCAGTGCTAGTTTTAGCGGGAGTCGTTCCGAGCAGTACTTC	CSASFSGSRSEQYF
-	TRBJ2-2	TRBV11-3	-	TGTGCCAGCAGCTCTGGGGGCACGAGCACCGGGGAGCTGTTTTTT	CASSSGGTSTGELFF
-	TRBJ2-2	TRBV5-1	-	TGCGCCAGCTACGCCGGGGGTAACACCGGGGAGCTGTTTTTT	CASYAGGNTGELFF
TRBD2	TRBJ2-1	TRBV2	once	TGTGCCAGCAGTGAAATTAGCGGGAGTATGAAATCCTACAATGAGCAGTTCTTC	CASSEISGSMKSYNEQFF
TRBD2	TRBJ2-1	TRBV9	few	TGTGCCAGCAGCGTAGTGGCGGGAGTGAATGAGCAGTTCTTC	CASSVVAGVNEQFF
TRBD2	TRBJ2-3	TRBV11-2	-	TGTGCCAGCAGCTTAATGCCTGGACTAGCGGGGCGCACAGATACGCAGTATTTT	CASSLMPGLAGRTDTQYF
-	TRBJ2-7	TRBV12-3/TRBV12-4	-	TGTGCCAGCAGTTTGGGGCTCGAGCAGTACTTC	CASSLGLEQYF
-	TRBJ1-3	TRBV30	few	TGTGCCTGGAGTACCCAGGTTGGAAACACCATATATTTT	CAWSTQVGNTIYF
TRBD1	TRBJ1-1	TRBV6-5	-	TGTGCCAGCAGTTCGGGACAGCGGGGGACTGAAGCTTTCTTT	CASSSGQRGTEAFF
-	TRBJ1-2	TRBV6-5	-	TGTGCCAGCAGTTACTCCGCCAGATCTTATGGCTACACCTTC	CASSYSARSYGYTF
TRBD2	TRBJ2-5	TRBV3-1/TRBV3-2	-	TGTGCCAGCAGCCCAAGATCGAGCGGGGGAACGGAGACCCAGTACTTC	CASSPRSSGGTETQYF
-	TRBJ1-1	TRBV12-3/TRBV12-4	-	TGTGCCAGCAGTCTTGAGATTAGCTCTGAAGCTTTCTTT	CASSLEISSEAFF
-	TRBJ2-1	TRBV28	-	TGTGCCAGCAGTTTGGCCGATGAGCAGTTCTTC	CASSLADEQFF
-	TRBJ1-1	TRBV28	-	TGTGCCAGCAGTTTTGCGGGATCTGAAGCTTTCTTT	CASSFAGSEAFF
TRBD1	TRBJ2-2	TRBV29-1	-	TGCAGAGGGACAGTGGGTAACACCGGGGAGCTGTTTTTT	CRGTVGNTGELFF
-	TRBJ1-4	TRBV6-1	-	TGTGCCAGCAGTGAATCGGGCAGGGGCTCTGAAAAACTGTTTTTT	CASSESGRGSEKLFF
TRBD1	TRBJ1-3	TRBV9	-	TGTGCCAGCAGCGCCGACCCTGGGACAGCCGCCTCTGGAAACACCATATATTTT	CASSADPGTAASGNTIYF
TRBD1	TRBJ2-1	TRBV19	-	TGTGCCAGTAGAACAGCCGCAGGGGGACCCAACAATGAGCAGTTCTTC	CASRTAAGGPNNEQFF
-	TRBJ1-1	TRBV19	-	TGTGCCAGTAGTATAGGGCAGGGGAACACTGAAGCTTTCTTT	CASSIGQGNTEAFF
TRBD2	TRBJ2-7	TRBV5-4	-	TGTGCCAGCAGTTCGCATACCCCGGGACTAGCAGACTCCTACGAGCAGTACTTC	CASSSHTPGLADSYEQYF
TRBD1	TRBJ1-1	TRBV19	once	TGTGCCAGTAGTACGACAGGGGTAGGAACTGAAGCTTTCTTT	CASSTTGVGTEAFF
-	TRBJ2-3	TRBV7-9	-	TGTGCCAGCAGAAGCTGGAGGACGGGGACAGATACGCAGTATTTT	CASRSWRTGTDTQYF
TRBD2	TRBJ2-3	TRBV6-4	-	TGTGCCAGCAGTGAGGAGCGGGGGGGCACAGATACGCAGTATTTT	CASSEERGGTDTQYF
TRBD2	TRBJ2-1	TRBV5-4	-	TGTGCCAGCAGCTCCAGGACGCGACTAGCGGGGGACAATGAGCAGTTCTTC	CASSSRTRLAGDNEQFF
TRBD1	TRBJ1-1	TRBV10-3	few	TGTGCCACTACAGGGACAGGGTTTACCACTGAAGCTTTCTTT	CATTGTGFTTEAFF
TRBD2	TRBJ2-1	TRBV19	-	TGTGCCAGTAGCCTAGCGGGGGGGGTGTTCTTC	CASSLAGGVFF
TRBD1	TRBJ2-5	TRBV7-2	-	TGTGCCAGCAGCCCCTGGACAGGGGGAGAGACCCAGTACTTC	CASSPWTGGETQYF
-	TRBJ2-1	TRBV6-5	-	TGTGCCAGCGTACCGGGACACCAGTACACTGAGCAGTTCTTC	CASVPGHQYTEQFF
TRBD2	TRBJ2-1	TRBV5-1	-	TGCGCCAGCAGCGGTGGACTAGCGGGAATCTACAATGAGCAGTTCTTC	CASSGGLAGIYNEQFF
-	TRBJ2-5	TRBV4-2	-	TGTGCCAGCAGCCAACCGGGAACGAAAGAGACCCAGTACTTC	CASSQPGTKETQYF
TRBD2	TRBJ2-1	TRBV11-3	-	TGTGCCAGCAGCCCTCCCGGTCTGAGCGGGGGGGTAGGTGAGCAGTTCTTC	CASSPPGLSGGVGEQFF
-	TRBJ2-2	TRBV4-1	-	TGCGCCAGCAGACCCCTAGAGAGGACGGGAACCGGGGAGCTGTTTTTT	CASRPLERTGTGELFF
TRBD2	TRBJ2-1	TRBV6-1	-	TGTGCCAGCAGTGTACTAGCGGGGGCCTCCTACAATGAGCAGTTCTTC	CASSVLAGASYNEQFF
TRBD2	TRBJ2-3	TRBV3-1/TRBV3-2	-	TGTGCCAGCAGCCCCCGGACTAGCGGGATGTCAGATACGCAGTATTTT	CASSPRTSGMSDTQYF
-	TRBJ1-5	TRBV30	-	TGTGCCTGGAGTCTAAGCAGCAATCAGCCCCAGCATTTT	CAWSLSSNQPQHF
TRBD1	TRBJ2-2	TRBV9	-	TGTGCCAGCAGCCCGTCGGGGACAGGGAGCACCGGGGAGCTGTTTTTT	CASSPSGTGSTGELFF
TRBD1	TRBJ2-6	TRBV30	-	TGTGCCTGGAGTCGACAGGGGGCTGGTGGGGCCAACGTCCTGACTTTC	CAWSRQGAGGANVLTF
TRBD1	TRBJ1-2	TRBV27	once	TGTGCCAGCAGTCCCGACAGGGCTCGTCTCTATGGCTACACCTTC	CASSPDRARLYGYTF
TRBD2	TRBJ2-5	TRBV11-3	-	TGTGCCAGCAGCCCCGGGACTAGCGGGAGGGCCGGGGCCCAGTACTTC	CASSPGTSGRAGAQYF
TRBD1	TRBJ1-1	TRBV19	-	TGTGCCAGTAGTAATGACAGGGTGAACACTGAAGCTTTCTTT	CASSNDRVNTEAFF
TRBD1	TRBJ1-3	TRBV6-6	-	TGTGCCAGCCACAGGGGCTCTGGAAACACCATATATTTT	CASHRGSGNTIYF
TRBD1	TRBJ1-2	TRBV6-1	-	TGTGCCAGCAGTGAGTGGACAGGGGGCTACACCTTC	CASSEWTGGYTF
-	TRBJ1-5	TRBV12-3/TRBV12-4	many	TGTGCCAGCCAGGGCGCAGGTCAGCCCCAGCATTTT	CASQGAGQPQHF
TRBD1	TRBJ2-3	TRBV5-1	-	TGCGCCAGCACCCGACAGGGGGGGTTAACAGATACGCAGTATTTT	CASTRQGGLTDTQYF
-	TRBJ1-1	TRBV3-1/TRBV3-2	-	TGTGCCAGCAGCCAAATACAGGGTACTGAAGCTTTCTTT	CASSQIQGTEAFF
TRBD2	TRBJ2-3	TRBV11-3	-	TGTGCCAGCAGCTTGGGGAGGGGAGCAGATACGCAGTATTTT	CASSLGRGADTQYF
-	TRBJ1-3	TRBV6-1	-	TGTGCCAGCAGTGAAGCCTGGGGCCCTGGAAACACCATATATTTT	CASSEAWGPGNTIYF
TRBD2	TRBJ2-2	TRBV19	-	TGTGCCAGTAATGCGGGAGCGAACACCGGGGAGCTGTTTTTT	CASNAGANTGELFF
-	TRBJ1-5	TRBV27	medium-sized	TGTGCCACCGGAGGAGTAGGGGAGGGTCAGCCCCAGCATTTT	CATGGVGEGQPQHF
TRBD1	TRBJ1-2	TRBV4-2	-	TGTGCCAGCAGCCAAGCAGGGGGCTTGGATGGCTACACCTTC	CASSQAGGLDGYTF
-	TRBJ2-7	TRBV4-1	few	TGCGCCAGCAGCCCCAAACCCAGGGACTCCTACGAGCAGTACTTC	CASSPKPRDSYEQYF
-	TRBJ1-1	TRBV4-1	few	TGCGCCAGCAGCCTCAAGGAGCATCAGGGATATAAGAACACTGAAGCTTTCTTT	CASSLKEHQGYKNTEAFF
-	TRBJ1-1	TRBV19	-	TGTGCCAGTAGTAAGCCCCTCCGTCCGGCTGAAGCTTTCTTT	CASSKPLRPAEAFF